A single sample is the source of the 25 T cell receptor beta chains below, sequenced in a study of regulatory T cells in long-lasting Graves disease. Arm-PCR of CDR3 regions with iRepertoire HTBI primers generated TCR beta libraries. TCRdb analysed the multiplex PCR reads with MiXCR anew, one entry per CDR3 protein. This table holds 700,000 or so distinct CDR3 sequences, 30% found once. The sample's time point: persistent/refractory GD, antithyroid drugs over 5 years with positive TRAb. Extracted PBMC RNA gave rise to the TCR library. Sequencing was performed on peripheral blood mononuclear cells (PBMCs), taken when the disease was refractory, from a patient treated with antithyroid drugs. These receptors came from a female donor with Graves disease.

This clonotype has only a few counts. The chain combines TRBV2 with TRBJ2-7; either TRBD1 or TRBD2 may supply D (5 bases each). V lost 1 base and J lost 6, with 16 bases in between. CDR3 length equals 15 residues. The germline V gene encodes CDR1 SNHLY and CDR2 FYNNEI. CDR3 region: CASSEVAARGAEQYF. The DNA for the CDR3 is TGTGCCAGCAGTGAAGTCGCGGCTAGGGGAGCCGAGCAGTACTTC.

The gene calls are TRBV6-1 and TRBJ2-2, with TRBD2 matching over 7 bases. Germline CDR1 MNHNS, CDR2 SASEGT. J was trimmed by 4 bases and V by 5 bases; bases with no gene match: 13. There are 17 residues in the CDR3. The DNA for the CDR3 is TGTGCCAGCAGTCCCTTTAGCGGGTGGTTGGGCACCGGGGAGCTGTTTTTT. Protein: CASSPFSGWLGTGELFF.

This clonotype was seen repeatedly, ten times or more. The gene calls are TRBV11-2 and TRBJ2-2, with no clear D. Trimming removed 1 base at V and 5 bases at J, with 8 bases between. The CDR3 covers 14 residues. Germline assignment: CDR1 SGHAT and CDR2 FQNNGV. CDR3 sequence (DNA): TGTGCCAGCAGCTTAGGGGTGGGGACCGGGGAGCTGTTTTTT. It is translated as CASSLGVGTGELFF.

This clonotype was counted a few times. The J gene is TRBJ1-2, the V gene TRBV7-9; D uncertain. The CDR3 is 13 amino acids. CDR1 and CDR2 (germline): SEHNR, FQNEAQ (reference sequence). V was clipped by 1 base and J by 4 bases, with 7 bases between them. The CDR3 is CASSLESAYGYTF. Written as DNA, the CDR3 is TGTGCCAGCAGCTTAGAATCGGCCTATGGCTACACCTTC.

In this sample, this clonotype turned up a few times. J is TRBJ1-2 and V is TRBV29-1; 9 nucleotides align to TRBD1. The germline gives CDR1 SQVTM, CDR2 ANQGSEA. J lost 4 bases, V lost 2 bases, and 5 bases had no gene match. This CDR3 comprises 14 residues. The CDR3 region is CSVERQGVGYGYTF. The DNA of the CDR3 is TGCAGCGTTGAAAGACAGGGGGTGGGCTATGGCTACACCTTC. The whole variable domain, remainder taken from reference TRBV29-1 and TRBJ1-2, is SAVISQKPSRDICQRGTSLTIQCQVDSQVTMMFWYRQQPGQSLTLIATANQGSEATYESGFVIDKFPISRPNLTFSTLTVSNMSPEDSSIYLCSVERQGVGYGYTFGSGTRLTVV.

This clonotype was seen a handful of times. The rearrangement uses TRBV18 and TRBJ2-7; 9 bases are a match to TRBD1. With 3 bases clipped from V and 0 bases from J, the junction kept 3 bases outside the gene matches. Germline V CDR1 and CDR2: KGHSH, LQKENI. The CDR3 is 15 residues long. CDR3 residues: CASSPGTGNSYEQYF. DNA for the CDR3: TGTGCCAGCTCACCCGGGACAGGGAACTCCTACGAGCAGTACTTC.

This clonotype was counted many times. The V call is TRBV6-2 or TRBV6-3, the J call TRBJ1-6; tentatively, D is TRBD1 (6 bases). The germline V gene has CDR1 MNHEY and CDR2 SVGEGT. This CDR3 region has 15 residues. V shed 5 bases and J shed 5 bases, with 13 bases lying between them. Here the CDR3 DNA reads TGTGCCAGCAGTGAAGCGGGGGCTAATAATTCACCCCTCCACTTT. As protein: CASSEAGANNSPLHF.

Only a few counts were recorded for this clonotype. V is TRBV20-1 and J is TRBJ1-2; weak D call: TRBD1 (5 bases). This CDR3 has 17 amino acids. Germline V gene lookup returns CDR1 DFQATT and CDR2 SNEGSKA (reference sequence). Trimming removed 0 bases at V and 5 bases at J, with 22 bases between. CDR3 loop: CSAREGLRGQEGYGYTF. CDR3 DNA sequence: TGCAGTGCTAGAGAGGGGTTGAGGGGCCAGGAGGGATATGGCTACACCTTC.

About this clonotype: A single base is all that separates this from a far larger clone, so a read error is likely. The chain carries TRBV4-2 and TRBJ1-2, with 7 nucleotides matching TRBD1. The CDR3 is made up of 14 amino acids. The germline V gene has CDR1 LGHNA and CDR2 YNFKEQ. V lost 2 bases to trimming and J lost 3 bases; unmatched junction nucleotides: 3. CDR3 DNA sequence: TGTGCCAGCAGCCAAACCGGGACAGACTATGGCTACACCTTC. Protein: CASSQTGTDYGYTF.

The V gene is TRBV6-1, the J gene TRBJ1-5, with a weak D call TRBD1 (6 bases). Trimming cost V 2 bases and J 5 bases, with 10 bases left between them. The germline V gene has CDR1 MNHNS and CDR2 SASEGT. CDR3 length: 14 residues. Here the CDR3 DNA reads TGTGCCAGCAGTGAAATTCCAGGGGATCAGCCCCAGCATTTT. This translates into CASSEIPGDQPQHF.

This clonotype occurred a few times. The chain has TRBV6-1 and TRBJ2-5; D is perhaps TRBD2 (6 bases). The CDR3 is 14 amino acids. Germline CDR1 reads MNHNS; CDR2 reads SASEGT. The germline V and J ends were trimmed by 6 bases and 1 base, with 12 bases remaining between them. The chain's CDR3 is CASRGAGPQETQYF. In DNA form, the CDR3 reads TGTGCCAGCAGAGGGGCGGGACCCCAAGAGACCCAGTACTTC.

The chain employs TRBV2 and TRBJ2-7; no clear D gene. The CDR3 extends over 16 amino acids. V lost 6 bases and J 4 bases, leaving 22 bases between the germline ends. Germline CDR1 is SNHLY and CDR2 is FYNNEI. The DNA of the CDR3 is TGTGCCAGCAGCGAGCCCCTTGCGCGCCAGGTGTACGAGCAGTACTTC. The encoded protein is CASSEPLARQVYEQYF.

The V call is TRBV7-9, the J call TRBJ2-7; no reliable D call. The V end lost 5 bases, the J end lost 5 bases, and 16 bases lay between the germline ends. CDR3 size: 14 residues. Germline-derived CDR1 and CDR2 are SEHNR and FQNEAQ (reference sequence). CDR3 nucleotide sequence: TGTGCCAGCAGCCTAACGCACAGCCCTGACGAGCAGTACTTC. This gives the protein CASSLTHSPDEQYF.

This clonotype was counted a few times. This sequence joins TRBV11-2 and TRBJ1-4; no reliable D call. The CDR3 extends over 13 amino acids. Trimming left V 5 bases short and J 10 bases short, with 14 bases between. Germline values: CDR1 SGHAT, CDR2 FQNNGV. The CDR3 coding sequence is TGTGCCAGCAGCCCGGTCCCGGGCGGAAAACTGTTTTTT. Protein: CASSPVPGGKLFF.

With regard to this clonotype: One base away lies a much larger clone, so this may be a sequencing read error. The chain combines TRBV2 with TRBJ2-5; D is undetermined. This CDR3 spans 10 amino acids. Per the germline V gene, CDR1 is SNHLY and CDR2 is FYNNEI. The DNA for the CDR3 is TGTGCCAGCAGTGTCGCGACCCGGTACTTC. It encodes CASSVATRYF.

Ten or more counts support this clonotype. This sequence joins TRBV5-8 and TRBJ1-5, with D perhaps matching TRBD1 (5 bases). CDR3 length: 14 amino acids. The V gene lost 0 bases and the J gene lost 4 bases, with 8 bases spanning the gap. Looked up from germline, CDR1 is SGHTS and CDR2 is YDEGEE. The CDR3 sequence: CASSLGQHNQPQHF. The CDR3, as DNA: TGTGCCAGCAGCTTGGGACAGCATAATCAGCCCCAGCATTTT.

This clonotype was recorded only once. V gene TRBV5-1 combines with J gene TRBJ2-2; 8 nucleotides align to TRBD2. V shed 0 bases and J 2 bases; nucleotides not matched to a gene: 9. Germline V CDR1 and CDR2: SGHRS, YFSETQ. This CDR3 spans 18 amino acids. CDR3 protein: CASSLAKTSAINTGELFF. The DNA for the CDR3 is TGCGCCAGCAGCTTGGCAAAGACTAGCGCCATAAACACCGGGGAGCTGTTTTTT.

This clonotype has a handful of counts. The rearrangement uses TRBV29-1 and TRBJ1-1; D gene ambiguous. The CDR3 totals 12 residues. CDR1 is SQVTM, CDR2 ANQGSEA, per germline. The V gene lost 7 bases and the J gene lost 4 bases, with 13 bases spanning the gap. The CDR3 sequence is CSGTPAVTEAFF. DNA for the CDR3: TGCAGCGGTACCCCCGCGGTCACTGAAGCTTTCTTT.

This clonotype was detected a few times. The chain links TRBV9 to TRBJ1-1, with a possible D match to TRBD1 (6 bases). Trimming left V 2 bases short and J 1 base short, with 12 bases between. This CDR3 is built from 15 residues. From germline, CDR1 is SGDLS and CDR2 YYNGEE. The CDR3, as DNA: TGTGCCAGCAGCGTTGAGGGGGGCAGGAACACTGAAGCTTTCTTT. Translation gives CASSVEGGRNTEAFF.

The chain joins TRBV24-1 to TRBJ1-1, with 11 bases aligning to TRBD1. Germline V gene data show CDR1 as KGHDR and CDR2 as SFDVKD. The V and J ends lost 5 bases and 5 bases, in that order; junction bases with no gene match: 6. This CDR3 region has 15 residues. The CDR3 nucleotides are TGTGCCACCAGTGGACCGGGACAGGGGGTTACTGAAGCTTTCTTT. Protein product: CATSGPGQGVTEAFF.

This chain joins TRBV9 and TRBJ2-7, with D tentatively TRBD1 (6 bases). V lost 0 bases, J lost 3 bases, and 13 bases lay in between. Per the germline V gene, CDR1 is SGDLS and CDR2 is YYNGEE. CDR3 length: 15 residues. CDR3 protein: CASSVEVRGYYEQYF. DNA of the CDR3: TGTGCCAGCAGCGTAGAGGTCAGGGGATACTACGAGCAGTACTTC. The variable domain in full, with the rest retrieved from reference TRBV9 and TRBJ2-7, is DSGVTQTPKHLITATGQRVTLRCSPRSGDLSVYWYQQSLDQGLQFLIQYYNGEERAKGNILERFSAQQFPDLHSELNLSSLELGDSALYFCASSVEVRGYYEQYFGPGTRLTVT.

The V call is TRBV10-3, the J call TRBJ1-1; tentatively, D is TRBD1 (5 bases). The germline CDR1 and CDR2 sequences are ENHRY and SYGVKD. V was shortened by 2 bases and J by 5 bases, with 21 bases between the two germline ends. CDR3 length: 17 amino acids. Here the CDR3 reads CAISEINRGGSGTEAFF. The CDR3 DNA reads TGTGCCATCAGTGAGATCAACCGGGGGGGTAGTGGTACTGAAGCTTTCTTT.

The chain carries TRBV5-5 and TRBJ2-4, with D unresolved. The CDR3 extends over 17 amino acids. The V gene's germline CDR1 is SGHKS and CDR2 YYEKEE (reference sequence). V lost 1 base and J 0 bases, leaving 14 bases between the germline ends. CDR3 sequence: CASSLSSAVLAKNIQYF. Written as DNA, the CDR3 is TGTGCCAGCAGCTTGTCCTCGGCAGTACTAGCCAAAAACATTCAGTACTTC.

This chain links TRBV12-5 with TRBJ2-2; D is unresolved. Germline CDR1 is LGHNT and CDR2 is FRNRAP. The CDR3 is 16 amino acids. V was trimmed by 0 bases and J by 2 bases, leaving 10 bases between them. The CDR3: CASGLVPIGNTGELFF. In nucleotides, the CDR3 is TGTGCTAGTGGTTTGGTACCTATAGGAAACACCGGGGAGCTGTTTTTT.

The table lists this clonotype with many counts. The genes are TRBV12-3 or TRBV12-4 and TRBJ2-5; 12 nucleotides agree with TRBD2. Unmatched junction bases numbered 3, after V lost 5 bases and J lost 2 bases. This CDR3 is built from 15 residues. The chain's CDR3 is CASSASGRAQETQYF. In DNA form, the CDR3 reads TGTGCCAGCAGTGCTAGCGGGAGGGCTCAAGAGACCCAGTACTTC.